The 11 T cell receptor beta chains below were found in one sample sequenced in a study of glioma-infiltrating T cells. Amplification of TCR alpha and beta CDR3 regions from RNA used iRepertoire nested multiplex PCR. TCRdb re-derived calls from the multiplex PCR reads in MiXCR, one entry per CDR3 protein. Seen here are about 180,000 distinct CDR3 sequences, about 40% observed once, and the top ten hold around 5.2%. The sequencing input was glioma tissue, nonneoplastic brain tissue, or PBMCs (not recorded which). Source of these receptors: a human donor with low-grade glioma or glioblastoma, undergoing nonglioma brain surgery, or in good health (not recorded which).

Many counts were recorded for this clonotype. The chain recombines TRBV25-1 with TRBJ2-3; D call uncertain. The CDR3 has 13 amino acids. The V end lost 6 bases, the J end lost 2 bases, and 9 bases lay between the germline ends. Looked up from germline, CDR1 is MGHDK and CDR2 is SYGVNS. Written as DNA, the CDR3 is TGTGCCAGCAGGTTCTCGAACACAGATACGCAGTATTTT. It yields the protein CASRFSNTDTQYF. The entire variable domain, with the rest obtained from reference TRBV25-1 and TRBJ2-3, is as follows: EADIYQTPRYLVIGTGKKITLECSQTMGHDKMYWYQQDPGMELHLIHYSYGVNSTEKGDLSSESTVSRIRTEHFPLTLESARPSHTSQYLCASRFSNTDTQYFGPGTRLTVL.

This clonotype was seen at least ten times. The chain carries TRBV25-1 and TRBJ2-5; no firm D call. Germline values: CDR1 MGHDK, CDR2 SYGVNS. V lost 5 bases and J 3 bases, leaving 7 bases between the germline ends. The CDR3 length is 12 residues. The CDR3 loop reads CASSSAEETQYF. The CDR3 region has the DNA TGTGCCAGCAGTTCGGCGGAAGAGACCCAGTACTTC.

This clonotype was seen at least ten times. The rearrangement links TRBV20-1 to TRBJ2-1; D is undetermined. This CDR3 has 17 amino acids. CDR1 and CDR2 from the germline V gene are DFQATT and SNEGSKA (reference sequence). Trimming left V 0 bases short and J 10 bases short, with 25 bases between. Here the CDR3 reads CSARDAGLPILLSEQFF. CDR3 DNA: TGCAGTGCTAGAGATGCCGGGCTGCCAATCTTGTTAAGCGAGCAGTTCTTC.

For this clonotype: Being one base from a much bigger clone, this may be a read error. The V call is TRBV28, the J call TRBJ2-7; D remains ambiguous. This CDR3 is 13 amino acids long. V gave up 6 bases and J gave up 5 bases, with 14 bases separating them. Germline loops: CDR1 MDHEN, CDR2 SYDVKM. CDR3 coding DNA: TGTGCCAGCAGACCGAAAGGGTCCAACGAGCAGTACTTC. Translated, it gives CASRPKGSNEQYF.

The V gene is TRBV2, the J gene TRBJ2-3; D may be TRBD1 (6 bases). The CDR3 totals 14 residues. V gave up 7 bases and J gave up 1 base, with 12 bases separating them. Germline CDR1 reads SNHLY; CDR2 reads FYNNEI. CDR3 residues: CASTKDSGTDTQYF. CDR3 DNA sequence: TGTGCCAGCACCAAGGACAGCGGCACAGATACGCAGTATTTT.

In this sample, this clonotype turned up many times. The chain recombines TRBV28 with TRBJ2-7; 9 nucleotides match TRBD2. The CDR3 extends over 15 amino acids. Trimming at V came to 2 bases and at J to 5 bases, leaving 7 bases not matched to a gene. Germline CDR1 MDHEN, CDR2 SYDVKM. The CDR3 DNA reads TGTGCCAGCAGTTTACCGGGACTAGCCCTAAACGAGCAGTACTTC. It is translated as CASSLPGLALNEQYF.

V usage is TRBV20-1 and J usage is TRBJ2-3; 12 positions match TRBD1. Trimming cost V 7 bases and J 4 bases; bases outside gene matches: 12. The germline V gene encodes CDR1 DFQATT and CDR2 SNEGSKA (reference sequence). There are 16 residues in the CDR3. The CDR3, as DNA: TGCAGTGTGGAACCGGGACAGGGGGCCTATGCAGATACGCAGTATTTT. It translates to CSVEPGQGAYADTQYF.

Remarks on this clonotype: One base away lies a much larger clone, so this may be a sequencing read error. This chain links TRBV20-1 with TRBJ2-7; D may match TRBD1 or TRBD2 (7 bases each). This CDR3 is 13 amino acids long. CDR1 and CDR2 (germline): DFQATT, SNEGSKA (reference sequence). The CDR3 region is CSASAGRGHEKYF. Here the CDR3 DNA reads TGCAGTGCTAGCGCGGGGAGGGGGCACGAGAAGTACTTC.

As to this clonotype: The CDR3 end shows no conserved phenylalanine or tryptophan, and so a read error is likely. This CDR3 is CSAANRDIPYEQYL. CDR3 sequence (DNA): TGCAGCGCTGCGAACCGGGACATTCCCTACGAGCAGTACTTA. The chain uses TRBV29-1 and TRBJ2-7; possible D gene TRBD1, 6 bases. Trimming shortened V by 7 bases and J by 2 bases, and 18 bases separated the two germline ends. The CDR3 extends over 14 amino acids. From germline, CDR1 is SQVTM and CDR2 ANQGSEA.

The V call is TRBV5-4, the J call TRBJ2-3; a weak D match, TRBD1 (5 bases). The DNA end favors TRBJ1-5, so the J call may be wrong. Germline V CDR1 and CDR2: SGHNT, YYREEE (reference sequence). There are 15 residues in the CDR3. This chain's CDR3 is CASRPSGTSTDTQHF. DNA of the CDR3: TGTGCCAGCAGACCTAGCGGGACTAGCACAGATACGCAGCATTTT.

This clonotype was found many times. This chain connects TRBV12-3 or TRBV12-4 to TRBJ2-7; TRBD1 is a possible D gene (5 bases). The germline V and J ends were trimmed by 6 bases and 3 bases, with 21 bases remaining between them. The CDR3 has 16 residues. This CDR3 is CASRSSTEPPYYEQYF. Here the CDR3 DNA reads TGTGCCAGCAGATCATCGACAGAACCCCCTTACTACGAGCAGTACTTC.